Listed below are T cell receptor beta chains from one sample, sequenced in a study of T cells in Graves' hyperthyroidism and ophthalmopathy. TCRdb re-called the multiplex PCR reads with MiXCR, one entry per CDR3 protein. In the table there are hundreds of thousands of distinct CDR3 sequences, around 15% of which are singletons. Sequencing was performed on blood. Receptors originate from a woman in her late teens or twenties with Graves' hyperthyroidism. CDR3s include the opening cysteine and the closing phenylalanine or tryptophan. The D gene is left open where the match is weak. Clone size is not always given. Where it is, it says once, few, many or a class for expanded clones.

cdr3_nt,cdr3_aa,clone_size,d_call,v_call,j_call
TGCAGTGCTAGATCCTGGCTAGCGGAGCAGTACTTC,CSARSWLAEQYF,many,.,TRBV20-1,TRBJ2-7
TGTGCCTGGAGTCAAACCTTGGTGAGATCCCAAGAGACCCAGTACTTC,CAWSQTLVRSQETQYF,many,.,TRBV30,TRBJ2-5
TGTGCCAGCAGTTGGACACAGGGAAGAGACTACGAGCAGTACTTC,CASSWTQGRDYEQYF,many,.,TRBV28,TRBJ2-7
TGTGCCAGCAGTACAACAGGGTTGGAAAACACTGAAGCTTTCTTT,CASSTTGLENTEAFF,.,.,TRBV28,TRBJ1-1
TGTGCCAGCAGTTACCTGACGGGCCCCGGCCTCCACAACTATGGCTACACCTTC,CASSYLTGPGLHNYGYTF,many,.,TRBV6-2/TRBV6-3,TRBJ1-2
TGTGCCAGCAGCCAAACAGGGGGAACCTATAATTCACCCCTCCACTTT,CASSQTGGTYNSPLHF,many,TRBD1,TRBV3-1,TRBJ1-6
TGTGCCAGCAGCGAACCCGACAGGGGTAGGAACGAGCAGTACTTC,CASSEPDRGRNEQYF,few,TRBD1,TRBV7-9,TRBJ2-7
TGTGCCACCAGTAGTGCGGGGGAACTCCGCGGGAGCTACAATGAGCAGTTCTTC,CATSSAGELRGSYNEQFF,few,TRBD2,TRBV24-1,TRBJ2-1
TGTGCCAGCAGTTTATATAGGGATATAGACGAAAAACTGTTTTTT,CASSLYRDIDEKLFF,.,.,TRBV28,TRBJ1-4
TGTGCCAGCAGTTTACCCGTCAGTCGGGAGCCCCAGCATTTT,CASSLPVSREPQHF,many,.,TRBV28,TRBJ1-5
TGTGCCAGCAGCAGCCATCCAGGGGGCAATCAGCCCCAGCATTTT,CASSSHPGGNQPQHF,few,.,TRBV6-2/TRBV6-3,TRBJ1-5
TGTGCCAGCAGCTTAGGCTCGCGGACCTACGAGCAGTACTTC,CASSLGSRTYEQYF,many,.,TRBV13,TRBJ2-7
TGTGCCAGCACCTACAAGGGGCTAGCGGGGGACCAAGAGACCCAGTACTTC,CASTYKGLAGDQETQYF,.,TRBD2,TRBV13,TRBJ2-5
TGTGCCAGCTATATAAACAGGGGCGATGGCTACACCTTC,CASYINRGDGYTF,many,TRBD1,TRBV6-1,TRBJ1-2
TGTGCCAGCAGGGGTCGGGACAGCAGTTACCAAGAGACCCAGTACTTC,CASRGRDSSYQETQYF,.,TRBD1,TRBV2,TRBJ2-5
TGTGCCTGGAGTCGAAATAGCAATCAGCCCCAGCATTTT,CAWSRNSNQPQHF,few,.,TRBV30,TRBJ1-5
TGTGCCAGCAGTTTGACCGGAAGGGGACATCGCTACGAGCAGTACTTC,CASSLTGRGHRYEQYF,.,.,TRBV28,TRBJ2-7
TGTGCCAGCGGGCGGGTGGAGACCCAGTACTTC,CASGRVETQYF,.,.,TRBV6-1,TRBJ2-5
TGTGCCAGCAGCCTAGGGACTAGCGAGGATACGCAGTATTTT,CASSLGTSEDTQYF,many,TRBD2,TRBV3-1,TRBJ2-3
TGTGCCAGCAGCTTATTTCCGGTGGCAGATACGCAGTATTTT,CASSLFPVADTQYF,many,.,TRBV7-3,TRBJ2-3
TGTGCCAGCTCACCCACCATGGAGCGGATCTACGAGCAGTACTTC,CASSPTMERIYEQYF,.,.,TRBV18,TRBJ2-7
TGTGCCATCAGTGAAGGACAGGTTCAATACAATGAGCAGTTCTTC,CAISEGQVQYNEQFF,many,TRBD1,TRBV10-3,TRBJ2-1
TGTGCCAGCTCACCATCGAGTGGCGGGGAGCTGTTTTTT,CASSPSSGGELFF,many,.,TRBV18,TRBJ2-2
TGTGCCAGCAGTTACTCGGTCAGCGGGAGTAGGGCAGATACGCAGTATTTT,CASSYSVSGSRADTQYF,many,TRBD2,TRBV6-5,TRBJ2-3
TGTGCCAGCAAACCGGGACAGGGAGCCTATGGCTACACCTTC,CASKPGQGAYGYTF,.,TRBD1,TRBV6-1,TRBJ1-2
TGCGCCAGCAGCAACCAGGACGGCCCCTACGAGCAGTACTTC,CASSNQDGPYEQYF,.,.,TRBV4-3,TRBJ2-7
TGTGCCAGCAGTGGGGGTAGCATTGTAGAGACCCAGTACTTC,CASSGGSIVETQYF,few,.,TRBV2,TRBJ2-5
TGTGCCAGTAGTCGCCGGGACACCCTGGACAATGAGCAGTTCTTC,CASSRRDTLDNEQFF,few,.,TRBV19,TRBJ2-1
TGTGCCAGCAGCCAAGGGAGTCTGGGACTAGCGGGAGACAAGACCCAGTACTTC,CASSQGSLGLAGDKTQYF,.,TRBD2,TRBV3-1,TRBJ2-5
TGTGCCAGCAGTAGCCAGTTCACTGAAGCTTTCTTT,CASSSQFTEAFF,many,.,TRBV6-1,TRBJ1-1
TGCGCCAGCAGCCAAGAAGGACTGACCGGCAATCAGCCCCAGCATTTT,CASSQEGLTGNQPQHF,.,.,TRBV4-1,TRBJ1-5
TGTGCCAGCAGCTTAGACGGGGACCCGACTTACGAGCAGTACTTC,CASSLDGDPTYEQYF,many,.,TRBV11-3,TRBJ2-7
TGTGCCAGCAGTCCTTCTGGGGTAGGCCCGAGCACAGATACGCAGTATTTT,CASSPSGVGPSTDTQYF,many,.,TRBV28,TRBJ2-3
TGCGCCAGCAGCCAAGGGGTCCTAGCGGGGGGTTATAACAATGAGCAGTTCTTC,CASSQGVLAGGYNNEQFF,few,TRBD2,TRBV4-1,TRBJ2-1
TGTGCCTGGAGTGTTATTAGCGGGGCCAATGAGCAGTTCTTC,CAWSVISGANEQFF,few,TRBD2,TRBV30,TRBJ2-1
TGCAGTGCCGAGGGACAGGGCCCCTCCTACGAGCAGTACTTC,CSAEGQGPSYEQYF,many,TRBD1,TRBV20-1,TRBJ2-7
TGTGCCAGTAGTATGGGCTCCGGGACTAGCGACCACAATGAGCAGTTCTTC,CASSMGSGTSDHNEQFF,many,TRBD2,TRBV19,TRBJ2-1
TGTGCCAGCAGCACCCAGACTAGCGGGGCCTCCTACAATGAGCAGTTCTTC,CASSTQTSGASYNEQFF,few,TRBD2,TRBV9,TRBJ2-1
TGCAGCGTCGACGGACCAGCCAAAAACATTCAGTACTTC,CSVDGPAKNIQYF,.,.,TRBV29-1,TRBJ2-4
TGTGCCAGCAGCTTGTCCGCGGGGACAGATACGCAGTATTTT,CASSLSAGTDTQYF,many,.,TRBV7-3,TRBJ2-3
TGTGCCAGCAGACAACCTCCGGGACTAGCGGGAGTGGGTTTAGCAGATACGCAGTATTTT,CASRQPPGLAGVGLADTQYF,many,TRBD2,TRBV6-2/TRBV6-3,TRBJ2-3
TGTGCCAGCAGCCAAGAGCAACGTCAGCCCCAGCATTTT,CASSQEQRQPQHF,many,.,TRBV3-1,TRBJ1-5
TGTGCCATCAGTGAGTACCGGGACAGGGGGCTCAATGAGCAGTTCTTC,CAISEYRDRGLNEQFF,many,TRBD1,TRBV10-3,TRBJ2-1
TGTGCCAGCAGCTTGGGGACAGTTTTCTACAATGAGCAGTTCTTC,CASSLGTVFYNEQFF,many,.,TRBV5-6,TRBJ2-1
TGTGCCACCAGCATGGGGACTCTCCAGCGGTATGGCTACACCTTC,CATSMGTLQRYGYTF,many,.,TRBV15,TRBJ1-2
TGTGCCTGGAGACCTGGGAAAGAGACCCAGTACTTC,CAWRPGKETQYF,many,.,TRBV30,TRBJ2-5
TGTGCCAGCAGCTTACAGGGGAACGGGTTCTATGGCTACACCTTC,CASSLQGNGFYGYTF,many,.,TRBV7-2,TRBJ1-2
TGTGCCAGCAGCTTAGTACCCCCAGACCGGAGCTCCTACAATGAGCAGTTCTTC,CASSLVPPDRSSYNEQFF,.,.,TRBV7-2,TRBJ2-1
TGCAGTGCTGGGGTCGACGGGACCACTGTACCTTTCTTT,CSAGVDGTTVPFF,few,.,TRBV20-1,TRBJ1-1
TGTGCCAGCAGCCAAGAGGGAATGGCGGGGGAGCTGTTTTTT,CASSQEGMAGELFF,.,.,TRBV4-2,TRBJ2-2
TGCAGCGTGGCCGCGACAGGGGCCGGGGAGCTGTTTTTT,CSVAATGAGELFF,.,TRBD1,TRBV29-1,TRBJ2-2
TGTGCCAGCAGTATGAGCGGTTCACCCCTCCACTTT,CASSMSGSPLHF,.,.,TRBV6-1,TRBJ1-6
TGTGCCAGCAGCCGTAGAGGGGACAGGGTGACTTCCTACAATGAGCAGTTCTTC,CASSRRGDRVTSYNEQFF,many,TRBD1,TRBV11-1,TRBJ2-1
TGTGCCAGCAGTTTCGTAGGACAGCCTACCTACGAGCAGTACTTC,CASSFVGQPTYEQYF,many,.,TRBV6-5,TRBJ2-7
TGCGCCAGCAGTGAGAGACAAGCGGGACCGTTGGGAGATACGCAGTATTTT,CASSERQAGPLGDTQYF,few,TRBD2,TRBV10-1,TRBJ2-3
TGTGCCAGCAGCGTACAAGCGGCGGCAGATACGCAGTATTTT,CASSVQAAADTQYF,many,.,TRBV9,TRBJ2-3
TGTGCCATCAGTGAAGTCCCGGGCTACAATGAGCAGTTCTTC,CAISEVPGYNEQFF,.,.,TRBV10-3,TRBJ2-1
TGTGCCAGTTCGTCTGCGGGAGGGAGAGACGAGCAGTACTTC,CASSSAGGRDEQYF,many,TRBD2,TRBV28,TRBJ2-7
TGCAGTGCTAGAATTGCGGGAGGGATCTATGAGCAGTTCTTC,CSARIAGGIYEQFF,many,TRBD2,TRBV20-1,TRBJ2-1